Listed below are T cell receptor beta chains from one sample, sequenced in a study of chemoradiotherapy in HPV16-positive cancers. Assay used: immunoSEQ multiplex PCR; TCRdb lists only in-frame clones, some missing. The data contain over 8,500 clones, about 74% of them singletons. The specimen was collected from a patient who underwent chemoradiotherapy. Every receptor here comes from a human donor with HPV-associated anogenital cancer. The conserved cysteine and the conserved F or W are not part of the CDR3 here. Each record gives: J gene, D gene, V gene, CDR3 protein. The D gene is left open where the match is weak.

j_gene: TRBJ1-1; d_gene: .; v_gene: TRBV4-2; CDR3aa: ASSSLGGNTEAF
j_gene: TRBJ1-1; d_gene: .; v_gene: TRBV30; CDR3aa: AWSVMAGAKAF
j_gene: TRBJ1-1; d_gene: .; v_gene: TRBV2; CDR3aa: ASSWENTEAF
j_gene: TRBJ1-1; d_gene: .; v_gene: TRBV19; CDR3aa: ASSPDGGSTEAF
j_gene: TRBJ2-1; d_gene: TRBD1; v_gene: TRBV6-4; CDR3aa: ASSPGGEGAYNEQF
j_gene: TRBJ1-3; d_gene: .; v_gene: TRBV14; CDR3aa: ASSQAGNAIY
j_gene: TRBJ2-7; d_gene: TRBD1; v_gene: TRBV5-4; CDR3aa: ASSQGQGNIYEQY
j_gene: TRBJ2-2; d_gene: TRBD2; v_gene: TRBV10-1; CDR3aa: ASSEREAGELF
j_gene: TRBJ2-2; d_gene: .; v_gene: TRBV15; CDR3aa: ATSKTSSNTGELF
j_gene: TRBJ1-5; d_gene: .; v_gene: TRBV28; CDR3aa: ASSPTSNQPQH
j_gene: TRBJ1-5; d_gene: .; v_gene: TRBV7-2; CDR3aa: ASSLVGGDQPQH
j_gene: TRBJ2-6; d_gene: TRBD1; v_gene: TRBV6-4; CDR3aa: ASRDSSGANVLT
j_gene: TRBJ1-2; d_gene: TRBD1; v_gene: TRBV30; CDR3aa: AWRHIRGPNYGYT
j_gene: TRBJ2-1; d_gene: TRBD2; v_gene: TRBV7-2; CDR3aa: ASSLMLTSSNEQF
j_gene: TRBJ1-5; d_gene: TRBD1; v_gene: TRBV18; CDR3aa: ASSTKQGSQPQH
j_gene: TRBJ2-3; d_gene: TRBD2; v_gene: TRBV10-2; CDR3aa: ASKTSGSRTDTQY
j_gene: TRBJ2-7; d_gene: .; v_gene: TRBV2; CDR3aa: ASSEKWEQY
j_gene: TRBJ2-1; d_gene: .; v_gene: TRBV19; CDR3aa: ASSPGLYNEQF
j_gene: TRBJ1-2; d_gene: .; v_gene: TRBV28; CDR3aa: ASSLVRDYGYT
j_gene: TRBJ2-2; d_gene: .; v_gene: TRBV6-4; CDR3aa: ASSEGGEYTGELF
j_gene: TRBJ2-3; d_gene: TRBD2; v_gene: TRBV6-5; CDR3aa: ASSSGRDTDTQY
j_gene: TRBJ1-2; d_gene: .; v_gene: TRBV7-2; CDR3aa: ASSPALRVYGYT
j_gene: TRBJ1-1; d_gene: .; v_gene: TRBV11-2; CDR3aa: ASSLDGGWDTEAF
j_gene: TRBJ2-5; d_gene: TRBD1; v_gene: TRBV13; CDR3aa: ASSGTVTGSGRETQY